One sample yielded the 20 T cell receptor beta chains listed below, sequenced in a study of technical replicates of blood from a few donors. The method was immunoSEQ multiplex PCR; TCRdb's version includes in-frame clones alone and lacks a portion of them. The sample records 55,000 to 75,000 clones, over 90% being singletons. The sequencing sample was made of PBMCs. All receptors come from a human donor in good health. Some clones in this sample may be carry-over from other donors' samples.

This clone appeared once. The V gene is TRBV4-1, the J gene TRBJ2-5, with 7 nucleotides matching TRBD1. The CDR3 has 15 residues. Unmatched junction bases numbered 7, after V lost 5 bases and J lost 1 base. CDR1 MGHRA and CDR2 YSYEKL come from the germline V gene. In DNA form, the CDR3 reads TGCGCCAGCAGCGTTCGACAGGGCCCCCAAGAGACCCAGTACTTC. Its translation is CASSVRQGPQETQYF.

This clone is a singleton in its sample. The gene calls are TRBV6-5 and TRBJ2-3; D uncertain. The CDR3 contains 11 residues. V lost 4 bases, J lost 6 bases, and 5 bases lay in between. Germline V gene sequence: CDR1 MNHEY, CDR2 SVGAGI. The CDR3 loop is CASSLRDTQYF. In nucleotides, the CDR3 is TGTGCCAGCAGTTTGCGGGATACGCAGTATTTT.

This clone was picked up a small number of times. This CDR3 is CASSDRFRSDNSPLHF. The CDR3 region has the DNA TGTGCCAGCAGTGACAGGTTTCGCTCGGATAATTCACCCCTCCACTTT. The chain carries TRBV6-1 and TRBJ1-6; D gene ambiguous. The germline V and J ends were trimmed by 3 bases and 5 bases, with 14 bases remaining between them. Germline V CDR1 and CDR2: MNHNS, SASEGT. This CDR3 has 16 amino acids.

V gene TRBV6-5 combines with J gene TRBJ1-2; 8 bases are a match to TRBD1. Germline trimming cut 6 bases from V and 4 bases from J; bases unmatched to any gene: 4. The CDR3 runs 13 residues. Per the germline V gene, CDR1 is MNHEY and CDR2 is SVGAGI. The DNA for the CDR3 is TGTGCCAGCAGCTTGACAGGGGTCTATGGCTACACCTTC. It is translated as CASSLTGVYGYTF.

The chain couples TRBV11-2 to TRBJ2-1, with TRBD2 matching over 8 bases. The germline V gene encodes CDR1 SGHAT and CDR2 FQNNGV. The V gene end was trimmed by 6 bases and the J gene end by 0 bases; junction bases not matched to a gene: 7. The CDR3 extends over 16 amino acids. This CDR3 reads CASRSSGYSSYNEQFF. For the CDR3, the DNA is TGTGCCAGCAGATCTAGCGGGTACAGCTCCTACAATGAGCAGTTCTTC.

The chain recombines TRBV11-3 with TRBJ2-1; 9 bases agree with TRBD1. CDR3 length equals 13 residues. V shed 4 bases, J shed 6 bases, and the junction held 1 base outside the gene matches. The germline gives CDR1 SGHNT, CDR2 YENEEA. CDR3 DNA: TGTGCCAGCAGCTACAGGGGGCTCAATGAGCAGTTCTTC. This encodes CASSYRGLNEQFF.

As concerns this clone: The same CDR3 can be traced to other DNA sequences in this sample. The gene calls are TRBV7-9 and TRBJ2-3; D unclear. Germline lookup yields CDR1 SEHNR and CDR2 FQNEAQ (reference sequence). This CDR3 spans 12 amino acids. V was shortened by 6 bases and J by 2 bases, with 6 bases between the two germline ends. This chain's CDR3 is CASSSFTDTQYF. In DNA, the CDR3 is TGTGCCAGCAGTTCTTTCACAGATACGCAGTATTTT.

The chain combines TRBV4-2 with TRBJ2-5, with TRBD2 matching over 9 bases. V shed 7 bases, J shed 3 bases, and the junction held 6 bases outside the gene matches. Germline V lookup: CDR1 LGHNA, CDR2 YNFKEQ. The CDR3 length is 14 residues. CDR3 sequence reads: CASNQGLAEETQYF. CDR3 nucleotides: TGTGCCAGCAACCAGGGACTAGCAGAAGAGACCCAGTACTTC.

The V and J genes are TRBV15 and TRBJ1-2, with 10 bases lining up with TRBD1. This CDR3 contains 15 residues. The J segment lost 1 base and the V segment lost 5 bases, leaving 4 bases of the junction unmatched. Per germline, CDR1 LNHNV and CDR2 YYDKDF (reference sequence). CDR3 sequence reads: CATSDGQGVNYGYTF. The CDR3 DNA is TGTGCCACCAGCGACGGACAGGGGGTTAACTATGGCTACACCTTC.

This chain joins TRBV5-4 and TRBJ2-5; D is uncertain. This CDR3 has 14 amino acids. Trimming pared 4 bases from V and 4 bases from J, leaving 14 bases between. The germline V gene encodes CDR1 SGHNT and CDR2 YYREEE (reference sequence). The CDR3 loop reads CASSPEASLETQYF. The CDR3 nucleotides read TGTGCCAGCAGCCCAGAGGCCTCCCTAGAGACCCAGTACTTC.

The chain recombines TRBV4-2 with TRBJ1-2; 7 nucleotides align to TRBD1. Germline CDR1 reads LGHNA; CDR2 reads YNFKEQ. The CDR3 runs to 12 residues. Trimming took 4 bases from V and 10 from J; bases not matched to a gene: 6. The CDR3 bases are TGTGCCAGCAGCCCACGACAGGGCGCCTACACCTTC. It codes for CASSPRQGAYTF.

The chain employs TRBV7-9 and TRBJ1-1, with 8 bases that match TRBD1. This CDR3 has 15 amino acids. Germline V lookup: CDR1 SEHNR, CDR2 FQNEAQ (reference sequence). After removal of 1 base from V and 1 base from J, the junction contained 2 bases not matched to a gene. CDR3 DNA: TGTGCCAGCAGCTTAGACGACAGGGGGAACACTGAAGCTTTCTTT. Translating it yields CASSLDDRGNTEAFF. Based on the CDR3 plus reference TRBV7-9 and TRBJ1-1, the full variable domain is DTGVSQNPRHKITKRGQNVTFRCDPISEHNRLYWYRQTLGQGPEFLTYFQNEAQLEKSRLLSDRFSAERPKGSFSTLEIQRTEQGDSAMYLCASSLDDRGNTEAFFGQGTRLTVV.

The V call is TRBV7-9, the J call TRBJ1-1; D perhaps matches TRBD1 (5 bases). CDR1 SEHNR and CDR2 FQNEAQ come from the germline V gene (reference sequence). Trimming left V 5 bases short and J 5 bases short, with 15 bases between. The CDR3 runs to 14 residues. The CDR3 protein is CASSQVQGETEAFF. CDR3 coding DNA: TGTGCCAGCAGCCAGGTCCAGGGTGAAACTGAAGCTTTCTTT.

This rearrangement joins TRBV6-6 to TRBJ1-3, with D possibly matching TRBD1 (6 bases). CDR1 and CDR2 from the germline V gene are MNHNY and SVGAGI (reference sequence). This CDR3 spans 16 amino acids. The V end was cut by 8 bases, the J end by 3 bases, with 20 bases between. CDR3 amino acids: CASGSGVSAGGNTIYF. DNA for the CDR3: TGTGCCAGCGGCTCAGGGGTTTCGGCCGGTGGAAACACCATATATTTT.

The rearrangement uses TRBV29-1 and TRBJ1-1, with TRBD1 matching 9 bases. Germline V gene data show CDR1 as SQVTM and CDR2 as ANQGSEA. Germline trimming cut 5 bases from V and 6 bases from J; bases unmatched to any gene: 4. The CDR3 runs to 12 residues. The CDR3 reads CSVPQGAAEAFF. The CDR3 DNA follows: TGCAGCGTTCCACAGGGGGCGGCTGAAGCTTTCTTT.

The chain has TRBV4-2 and TRBJ1-2; possibly TRBD1 for D (5 bases). The CDR3 runs 14 residues. Germline CDR1 LGHNA, CDR2 YNFKEQ. The germline V and J ends were trimmed by 0 bases and 8 bases, with 13 bases remaining between them. The CDR3 DNA sequence: TGTGCCAGCAGCCAAGAGGGCAGGGTCGTGGGCTACACCTTC. Amino acids: CASSQEGRVVGYTF.

The chain joins TRBV7-9 to TRBJ2-5; 9 bases agree with TRBD1. V trimming: 3 bases; J trimming: 5 bases; junction bases outside the gene matches: 4. The CDR3 consists of 14 residues. Germline CDR1 reads SEHNR; CDR2 reads FQNEAQ (reference sequence). CDR3 in amino acids: CASSFDRGVETQYF. Here the CDR3 DNA reads TGTGCCAGCAGCTTCGACAGGGGGGTGGAGACCCAGTACTTC.

The V gene is TRBV10-3, the J gene TRBJ2-5; 8 bases are shared with TRBD1. Losses at the gene ends were 6 bases for V and 3 bases for J; bases not matched to a gene: 3. Germline V gene data show CDR1 as ENHRY and CDR2 as SYGVKD. The length of the CDR3 is 13 residues. CDR3 protein: CAIRTGDKETQYF. Here the CDR3 DNA reads TGTGCCATCAGGACAGGGGATAAAGAGACCCAGTACTTC.

The chain uses TRBV4-2 and TRBJ2-3; D is possibly TRBD2 (7 bases). Trimming removed 4 bases from V and 3 bases from J, with 17 bases in between. CDR1 and CDR2 (germline): LGHNA, YNFKEQ. This CDR3 contains 16 residues. DNA of the CDR3: TGTGCCAGCAGCCCATACGGGGGGCCTAGGACAGATACGCAGTATTTT. It encodes CASSPYGGPRTDTQYF.

The chain couples TRBV27 to TRBJ1-6; tentative D call: TRBD1 (6 bases). CDR3 size: 12 residues. Trimming pared 6 bases from V and 10 bases from J, leaving 10 bases between. Germline V gives CDR1 MNHEY, CDR2 SMNVEV (reference sequence). The CDR3 spells CASRRQDSPLHF. CDR3 in DNA: TGTGCCAGCAGGCGACAGGACTCACCCCTCCACTTT.